A selection of T cell receptor beta chains follows, all from one sample in a study of OX40 agonist ivuxolimab in advanced cancers. Assay: immunoSEQ multiplex PCR; the TCRdb copy retains only in-frame clones and omits some. The sample lists about 100,000 clones, more than 75% seen once, with about 1.6% in the top ten. Sample: CD4+ or CD8+ T cells sorted from blood, taken in a trial of the OX40 agonist ivuxolimab. The receptors were gathered from an adult with an advanced solid tumor such as melanoma, head and neck, liver or kidney cancer. Each CDR3 is given with its conserved first and last residue. A D gene is named only where the DNA matches it firmly. The size field is filled for only some rows; it gives once, few, many or a size class.

TRBV6-5,NA,once,TRBJ1-5,CASSWGDGYQPQHF,TGTGCCAGCAGTTGGGGGGACGGTTATCAGCCCCAGCATTTT
TRBV25-1,NA,NA,TRBJ1-1,CASSEQGRYTEAFF,TGTGCCAGCAGTGAACAGGGGAGATACACTGAAGCTTTCTTT
TRBV21-1,NA,NA,TRBJ2-2,CASSKTRANTGELFF,TGTGCCAGCAGCAAAACGAGGGCGAACACCGGGGAGCTGTTTTTT
TRBV11-2,NA,NA,TRBJ1-5,CASSFAGSGQPQHF,TGTGCCAGCAGCTTTGCGGGGTCGGGTCAGCCCCAGCATTTT
TRBV10-3,TRBD1,NA,TRBJ2-3,CAVSESQGATDTQYF,TGTGCCGTCAGTGAGTCCCAGGGGGCTACAGATACGCAGTATTTT
TRBV5-4,NA,NA,TRBJ1-1,CASSLTVNTEAFF,TGTGCCAGCAGCTTGACCGTGAACACTGAAGCTTTCTTT
TRBV11-2,TRBD1,NA,TRBJ2-5,CASSLGGGQGQETQYF,TGTGCCAGCAGCTTGGGAGGGGGACAGGGGCAAGAGACCCAGTACTTC
TRBV7-2,NA,NA,TRBJ2-5,CASSLSPQETQYF,TGTGCCAGCAGCTTGTCACCGCAAGAGACCCAGTACTTC
TRBV7-8,NA,NA,TRBJ2-7,CASRAGGWVYEQYF,TGTGCCAGCAGAGCAGGCGGATGGGTCTACGAGCAGTACTTC
TRBV9,TRBD2,NA,TRBJ2-5,CASSVTGGGETQYF,TGTGCCAGCAGCGTGACTGGGGGGGGAGAGACCCAGTACTTC
TRBV6-5,TRBD2,NA,TRBJ2-7,CASSRDYSSYEQYF,TGTGCCAGCAGTAGGGACTACAGCTCCTACGAGCAGTACTTC
TRBV28,NA,few,TRBJ1-2,CASMGRRGYGYTF,TGTGCCAGCATGGGCCGGAGGGGATATGGCTACACCTTC
TRBV7-9,NA,NA,TRBJ2-3,CASSLGAGAMDTQYF,TGTGCCAGCAGCTTAGGGGCGGGGGCGATGGATACGCAGTATTTT
TRBV5-1,TRBD1,NA,TRBJ2-7,CASSFGDSSYEQYF,TGCGCCAGCAGCTTTGGGGACAGTTCCTACGAGCAGTACTTC
TRBV4-1,TRBD1,NA,TRBJ1-5,CASSPIGQGNQPQHF,TGCGCCAGCAGCCCCATAGGACAGGGGAATCAGCCCCAGCATTTT
TRBV19,NA,once,TRBJ1-6,CASRPPIDNSPLHF,TGTGCCAGTAGACCCCCGATCGATAATTCACCCCTCCACTTT
TRBV7-8,TRBD1,NA,TRBJ1-2,CASSIERADRGRGYTF,TGTGCCAGCAGCATAGAGAGGGCGGACAGGGGGCGCGGCTACACCTTC
TRBV2,NA,once,TRBJ2-2,CASSPGAWNTGELFF,TGTGCCAGCAGCCCCGGGGCTTGGAACACCGGGGAGCTGTTTTTT
TRBV7-8,TRBD2,NA,TRBJ2-1,CASSLLAGGPYNEQFF,TGTGCCAGCAGCTTACTAGCGGGGGGCCCCTACAATGAGCAGTTCTTC
TRBV2,NA,NA,TRBJ1-2,CASSEIRVKSYGYTF,TGTGCCAGCAGTGAAATCCGGGTGAAAAGTTATGGCTACACCTTC
TRBV11-3,NA,NA,TRBJ2-2,CASSSAPGPFSNTGELFF,TGTGCCAGCAGCTCCGCGCCGGGACCGTTTTCGAACACCGGGGAGCTGTTTTTT
TRBV30,NA,NA,TRBJ2-5,CAWSLRDETQYF,TGTGCCTGGAGCCTGCGGGACGAGACCCAGTACTTC
TRBV6-1,NA,few,TRBJ1-5,CASSAGARNQPQHF,TGTGCCAGCAGTGCGGGGGCCCGCAATCAGCCCCAGCATTTT
TRBV5-1,NA,NA,TRBJ2-1,CASSLPRGEGGNEQFF,TGCGCCAGCAGCCTCCCTAGGGGGGAAGGAGGGAATGAGCAGTTCTTC
TRBV27,NA,NA,TRBJ2-1,CASRPLVGEQFF,TGTGCCAGCAGGCCCCTAGTTGGGGAGCAGTTCTTC
TRBV6-6,NA,NA,TRBJ1-1,CASSRLGDVTEAFF,TGTGCCAGCAGTCGCCTAGGGGATGTCACTGAAGCTTTCTTT
TRBV12-2,NA,NA,TRBJ2-7,CASRLETGTYEQYF,TGTGCAAGTCGCTTAGAAACGGGAACCTACGAGCAGTACTTC
TRBV7-3,NA,NA,TRBJ1-3,CASSPGGGNTIYF,TGTGCCAGCAGCCCTGGGGGAGGAAACACCATATATTTT
TRBV11-2,NA,NA,TRBJ2-1,CASSSLKGVNEQFF,TGTGCCAGCAGCTCACTCAAGGGGGTCAATGAGCAGTTCTTC
TRBV5-6,NA,NA,TRBJ1-1,CASSPWTREAFF,TGTGCCAGCAGCCCCTGGACACGTGAAGCTTTCTTT
TRBV7-3,NA,NA,TRBJ1-1,CASSFGVDTEAFF,TGTGCCAGCAGCTTCGGGGTGGACACTGAAGCTTTCTTT